A single sample gave rise to the 7 T cell receptor beta chains below, sequenced in a study of blood T cell repertoires in COVID-19. Profiling relied on immunoSEQ multiplex PCR, and the TCRdb table lists in-frame clones only, not all of them. The data contain around 150,000 clones, approximately 84% of them seen just once; the ten biggest clones take up about 14%. The source material was peripheral blood. These TCRs come from a woman of 80 years or more with acute or convalescent COVID-19.

The genes are TRBV7-8 and TRBJ1-5, with 7 bases that match TRBD1. Germline trimming cut 3 bases from V and 7 bases from J; bases unmatched to any gene: 3. The CDR3 sequence is 13 residues long. The germline gives CDR1 SGHVS, CDR2 FQNEAQ. The CDR3 DNA is TGTGCCAGCAGCTTCGACAGGGCGCAGCCCCAGCATTTT. Translated: CASSFDRAQPQHF.

CDR3 sequence reads: CASSRGTGRDTF. The DNA of the CDR3 is TGTGCCAGCAGCCGTGGGACAGGCCGAGACACCTTC. This sequence joins TRBV3-1 (or the pseudogene TRBV3-2) and TRBJ1-2, with 8 bases lining up with TRBD1. Germline CDR1 LGHDT, CDR2 YNNKEL (reference sequence). The CDR3 covers 12 residues. V lost 4 bases, J lost 12 bases, and 7 bases stayed unmatched.

This clone was observed a few times. The chain joins TRBV27 to TRBJ2-2, with 7 bases lining up with TRBD2. Per the germline V gene, CDR1 is MNHEY and CDR2 is SMNVEV (reference sequence). J was trimmed by 7 bases and V by 5 bases; bases with no gene match: 16. The CDR3 sequence is 17 residues long. The CDR3 protein is CASSRSWGRAFVGELFF. CDR3 nucleotides: TGTGCCAGCAGTCGGTCCTGGGGGAGGGCCTTCGTCGGGGAGCTGTTTTTT.

The V call is TRBV24-1, the J call TRBJ2-3; 10 nucleotides line up with TRBD2. The CDR3 totals 16 residues. The germline gives CDR1 KGHDR, CDR2 SFDVKD. V trimming: 4 bases; J trimming: 1 base; junction bases outside the gene matches: 4. The DNA of the CDR3 is TGTGCCACCAGTGACCCTCTAGCGGGGGGCACAGATACGCAGTATTTT. Translated: CATSDPLAGGTDTQYF.

This clone came up once. The chain links TRBV7-9 to TRBJ1-1, with D possibly being TRBD1 (6 bases). Germline V gives CDR1 SEHNR, CDR2 FQNEAQ (reference sequence). The CDR3 consists of 15 residues. Trimming cost V 5 bases and J 0 bases, with 13 bases left between them. As DNA, the CDR3 is TGTGCCAGCAGCCCCCGACAGGCCATGAACACTGAAGCTTTCTTT. This encodes CASSPRQAMNTEAFF.

V and J are TRBV6-5 and TRBJ1-4; 7 bases align to TRBD1. This CDR3 contains 15 residues. Losses at the gene ends were 2 bases for V and 8 bases for J; bases not matched to a gene: 8. Germline loops: CDR1 MNHEY, CDR2 SVGAGI. The CDR3 loop reads CASSYRGLLGEKLFF. In DNA form, the CDR3 reads TGTGCCAGCAGTTACAGGGGGCTCCTGGGGGAAAAACTGTTTTTT.

This chain links TRBV9 with TRBJ2-1; D uncertain. Deletions cut 4 bases from V and 12 bases from J, with 20 bases between. Germline CDR1 and CDR2: SGDLS and YYNGEE. The CDR3 spans 14 residues. The CDR3 coding sequence is TGTGCCAGCAGCCCTGGAGTGCTCCCCCTTGGGCAGTTCTTC. Its translation is CASSPGVLPLGQFF.